This entry concerns a single TCR beta chain. No cognate antigen has been identified for it. No base qualities exist here, and no much larger clone lies one base off it. Collaborating institutions collected whole blood in K2EDTA tubes following their own protocols. For TCRbeta analysis, collaborator samples were shipped as frozen whole blood, as isolated PBMCs, or as DNA extracted from either sample type. The record originates from a study of blood T cell repertoires in COVID-19 (dated by TCRdb to 2020 to 2022). Some background on the complete study: The collaborator samples originated in the United States, Italy and Spain and spanned the acute and convalescent phases of COVID-19. The material from the prospective study consisted of cDNA or gDNA derived from T cells, B-cell-depleted T cells, or PBMCs. The dataset comprised deeply sampled blood TCRbeta repertoires from subjects exposed to, actively infected with, or recovered from COVID-19. The repertoires were made available in a free public database intended to serve as a resource for research on the immune response to SARS-CoV-2. The samples were drawn from the first 160 participants of the ongoing ImmuneRACE study and from under 1,500 subjects provided by 6 global collaborators. Nearly every sample came with metadata listing a de-identified subject ID, COVID-19 status, age in years and sex. Where available, HLA class I and class II types were obtained from metadata supplied by the sample provider rather than from assay-based typing.

Broad study findings and their caveats: How much clinical and demographic metadata was included differed by source and by participant, and the metadata was provided uncurated.

Taken from the germline V gene, the CDR1 and CDR2 loops are KGHSH and LQKENI. The CDR3 goes from the cysteine to the phenylalanine over 16 residues. CDR3 DNA is the only sequence kept; it has 48 bases, read in frame from the first base. V loses 3 bases at its end and J loses 4 bases; junction bases beyond the gene matches: 6. The immunoSEQ Assay, a bias-controlled multiplex PCR, was used to amplify TCRbeta CDR3 regions from genomic DNA. Per the original workflow: Nucleated cell counts per sample were estimated from amplification of reference gene primers within the assay. To quantify the absolute abundance of each unique TCRbeta CDR3 rearrangement, sequence reads were collapsed and filtered. For each sample, productive Simpson clonality was calculated by taking the square root of Simpson's diversity index across productive rearrangements. This is the immuneACCESS table as TCRdb keeps it, with only in-frame sequences that have V and J called. A part of the clones is gone; compared with another copy, unresolved V genes explain less than half, and the rest is unexplained. The DNA gave D and trimming, while V, J and clone size come from that table. Within this sample are roughly 120,000 clones, with roughly 86% of them counted one time only. Roughly 5.4% of the sample belongs to the ten largest clones.

This sequence originates from a human donor in a cohort sampled during active COVID-19. The rearranged segments are TRBV18 and TRBJ2-1; a stretch of 10 junction bases matches TRBD2. Sample: peripheral blood. CDR3 protein: CASSPTSGTLYNEQFF. The nucleotides are TGTGCCAGCTCACCCACTAGCGGGACACTTTACAATGAGCAGTTCTTC.